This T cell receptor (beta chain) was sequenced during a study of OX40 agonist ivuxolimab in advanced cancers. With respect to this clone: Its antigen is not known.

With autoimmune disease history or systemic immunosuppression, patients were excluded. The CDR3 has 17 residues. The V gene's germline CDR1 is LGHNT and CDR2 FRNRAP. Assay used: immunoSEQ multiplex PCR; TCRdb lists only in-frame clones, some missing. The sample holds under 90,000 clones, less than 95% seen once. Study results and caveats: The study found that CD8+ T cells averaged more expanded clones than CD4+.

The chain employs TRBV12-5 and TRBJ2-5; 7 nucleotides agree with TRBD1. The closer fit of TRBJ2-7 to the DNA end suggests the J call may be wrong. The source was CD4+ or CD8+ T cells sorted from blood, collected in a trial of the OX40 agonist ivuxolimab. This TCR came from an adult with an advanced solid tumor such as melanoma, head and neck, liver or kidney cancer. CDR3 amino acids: CASGFEQNRGPTYEQYF. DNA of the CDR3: TGTGCTAGTGGTTTCGAGCAAAACAGGGGACCGACCTACGAGCAGTACTTC.